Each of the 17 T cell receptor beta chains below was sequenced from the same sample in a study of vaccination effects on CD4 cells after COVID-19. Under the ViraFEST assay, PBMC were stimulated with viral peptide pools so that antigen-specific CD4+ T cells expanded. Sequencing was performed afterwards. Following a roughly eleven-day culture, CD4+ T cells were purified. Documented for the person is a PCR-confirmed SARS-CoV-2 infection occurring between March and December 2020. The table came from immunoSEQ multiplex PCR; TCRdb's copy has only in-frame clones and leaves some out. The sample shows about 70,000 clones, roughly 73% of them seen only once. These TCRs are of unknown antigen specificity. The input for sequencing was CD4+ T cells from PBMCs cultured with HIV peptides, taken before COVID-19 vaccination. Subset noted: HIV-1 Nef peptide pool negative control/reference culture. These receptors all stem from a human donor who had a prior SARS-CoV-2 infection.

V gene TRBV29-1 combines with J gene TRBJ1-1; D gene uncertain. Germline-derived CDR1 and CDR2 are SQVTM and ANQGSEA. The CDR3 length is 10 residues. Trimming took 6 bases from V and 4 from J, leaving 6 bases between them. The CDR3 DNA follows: TGCAGCGTGGTAGTCACTGAAGCTTTCTTT. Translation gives CSVVVTEAFF.

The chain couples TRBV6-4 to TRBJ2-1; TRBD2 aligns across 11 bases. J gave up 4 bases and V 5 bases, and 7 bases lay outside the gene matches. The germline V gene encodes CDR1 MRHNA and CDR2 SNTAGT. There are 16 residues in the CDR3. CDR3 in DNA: TGTGCCAGCAGTTTCAGTACTAGCGGGAGTTACAATGAGCAGTTCTTC. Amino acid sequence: CASSFSTSGSYNEQFF.

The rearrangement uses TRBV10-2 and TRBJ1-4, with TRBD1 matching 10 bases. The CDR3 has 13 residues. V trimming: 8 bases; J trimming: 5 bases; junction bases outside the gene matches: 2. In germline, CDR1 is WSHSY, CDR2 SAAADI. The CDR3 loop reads CASAGQGNEKLFF. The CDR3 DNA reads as TGCGCCAGCGCGGGACAGGGGAATGAAAAACTGTTTTTT.

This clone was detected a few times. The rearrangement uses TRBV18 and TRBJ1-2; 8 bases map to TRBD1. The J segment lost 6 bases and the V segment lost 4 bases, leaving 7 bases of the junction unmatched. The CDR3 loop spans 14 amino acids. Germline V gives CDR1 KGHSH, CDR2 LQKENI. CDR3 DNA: TGTGCCAGCTCACGAACGACAGGGGTGGATGGCTACACCTTC. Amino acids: CASSRTTGVDGYTF.

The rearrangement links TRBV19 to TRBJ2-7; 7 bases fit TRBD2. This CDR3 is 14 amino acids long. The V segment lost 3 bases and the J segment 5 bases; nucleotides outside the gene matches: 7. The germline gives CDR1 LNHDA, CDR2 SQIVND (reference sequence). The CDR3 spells CASSMLTSPDEQYF. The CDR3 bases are TGTGCCAGTAGTATGTTGACTAGCCCTGACGAGCAGTACTTC.

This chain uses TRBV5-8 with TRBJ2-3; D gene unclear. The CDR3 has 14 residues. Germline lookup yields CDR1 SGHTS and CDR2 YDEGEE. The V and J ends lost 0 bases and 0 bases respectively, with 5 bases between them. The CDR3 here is CASSLGISTDTQYF. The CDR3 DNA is TGTGCCAGCAGCTTGGGTATCAGCACAGATACGCAGTATTTT.

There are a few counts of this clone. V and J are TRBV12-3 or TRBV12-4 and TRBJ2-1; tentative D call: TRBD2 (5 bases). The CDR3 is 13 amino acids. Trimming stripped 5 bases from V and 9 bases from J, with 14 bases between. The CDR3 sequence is CASSQQSGVEQFF. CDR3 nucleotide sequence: TGTGCCAGCAGTCAACAAAGCGGAGTTGAGCAGTTCTTC.

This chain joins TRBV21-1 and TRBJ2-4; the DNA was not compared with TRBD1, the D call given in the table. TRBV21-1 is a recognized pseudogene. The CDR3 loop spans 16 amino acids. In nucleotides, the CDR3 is TGTGCCAGCATCTTAGACAGGGAGTATTCCAAAAACATTCAGTACTTC. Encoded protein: CASILDREYSKNIQYF.

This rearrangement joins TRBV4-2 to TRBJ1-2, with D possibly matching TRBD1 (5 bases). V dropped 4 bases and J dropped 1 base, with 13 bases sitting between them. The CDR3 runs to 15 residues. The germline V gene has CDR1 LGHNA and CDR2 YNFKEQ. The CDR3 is CASSPETAINYGYTF. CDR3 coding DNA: TGTGCCAGCAGCCCCGAGACAGCTATTAACTATGGCTACACCTTC.

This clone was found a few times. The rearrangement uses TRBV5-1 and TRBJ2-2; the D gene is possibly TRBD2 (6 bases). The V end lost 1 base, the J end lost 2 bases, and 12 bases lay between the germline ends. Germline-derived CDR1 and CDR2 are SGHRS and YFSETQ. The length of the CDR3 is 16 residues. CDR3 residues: CASSLSLARNTGELFF. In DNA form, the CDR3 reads TGCGCCAGCAGCTTGTCCCTAGCGAGAAACACCGGGGAGCTGTTTTTT.

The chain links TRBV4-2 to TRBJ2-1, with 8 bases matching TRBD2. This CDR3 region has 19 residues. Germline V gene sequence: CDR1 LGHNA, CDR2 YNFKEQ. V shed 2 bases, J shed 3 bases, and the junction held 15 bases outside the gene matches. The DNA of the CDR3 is TGTGCCAGCAGCCAACACGGGCGGGACGGGACTAGTTTCTACAATGAGCAGTTCTTC. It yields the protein CASSQHGRDGTSFYNEQFF.

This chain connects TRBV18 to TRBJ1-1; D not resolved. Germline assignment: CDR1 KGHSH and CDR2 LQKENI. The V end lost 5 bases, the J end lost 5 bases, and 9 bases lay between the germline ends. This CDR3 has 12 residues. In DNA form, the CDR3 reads TGTGCCAGCTCAACGGTGGGGACTGAAGCTTTCTTT. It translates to CASSTVGTEAFF.

The CDR3, as DNA: TGCGCCAGCAGCCTCCATGGCCCTAGATGGGACACCGGGGAGCTGTTTTTT. Translated: CASSLHGPRWDTGELFF. J is TRBJ2-2 and V is TRBV4-1; no firm D call. Germline-derived CDR1 and CDR2 are MGHRA and YSYEKL. The CDR3 contains 17 residues. V was shortened by 4 bases and J by 3 bases, with 18 bases between the two germline ends.

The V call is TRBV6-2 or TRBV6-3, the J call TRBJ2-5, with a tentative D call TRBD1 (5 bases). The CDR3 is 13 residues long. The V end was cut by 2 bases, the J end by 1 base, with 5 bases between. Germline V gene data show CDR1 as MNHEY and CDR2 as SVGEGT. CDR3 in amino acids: CASSYGAQETQYF. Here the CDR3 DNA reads TGTGCCAGCAGTTACGGGGCCCAAGAGACCCAGTACTTC.

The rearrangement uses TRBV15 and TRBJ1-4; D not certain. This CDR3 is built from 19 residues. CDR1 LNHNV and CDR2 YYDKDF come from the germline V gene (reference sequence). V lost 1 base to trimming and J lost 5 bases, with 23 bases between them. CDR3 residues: CATSRVITVWGGENEKLFF. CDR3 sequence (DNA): TGTGCCACCAGCAGAGTGATTACGGTTTGGGGTGGGGAAAATGAAAAACTGTTTTTT.

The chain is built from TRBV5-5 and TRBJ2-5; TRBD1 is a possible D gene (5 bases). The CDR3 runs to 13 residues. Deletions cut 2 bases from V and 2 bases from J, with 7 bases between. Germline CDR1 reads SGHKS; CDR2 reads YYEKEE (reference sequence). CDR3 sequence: CASSLGAQETQYF. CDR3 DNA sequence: TGTGCCAGCAGCTTAGGGGCACAAGAGACCCAGTACTTC.

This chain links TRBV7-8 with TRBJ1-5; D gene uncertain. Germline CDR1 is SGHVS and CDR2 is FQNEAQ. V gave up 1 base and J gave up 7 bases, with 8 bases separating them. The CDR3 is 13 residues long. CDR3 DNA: TGTGCCAGCAGCTTAGAAACGGCCCAGCCCCAGCATTTT. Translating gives CASSLETAQPQHF.